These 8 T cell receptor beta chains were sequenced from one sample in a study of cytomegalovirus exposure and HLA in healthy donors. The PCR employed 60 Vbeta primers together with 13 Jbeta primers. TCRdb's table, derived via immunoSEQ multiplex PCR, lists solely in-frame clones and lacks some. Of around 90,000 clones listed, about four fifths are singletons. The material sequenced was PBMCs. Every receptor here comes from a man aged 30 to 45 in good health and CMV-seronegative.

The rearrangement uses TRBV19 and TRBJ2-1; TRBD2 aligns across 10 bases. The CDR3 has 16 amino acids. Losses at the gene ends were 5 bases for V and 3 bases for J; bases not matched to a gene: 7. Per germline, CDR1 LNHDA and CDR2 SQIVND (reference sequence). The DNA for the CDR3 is TGTGCCAGTAGTTTCCAACTAGCGGGGTACTACAATGAGCAGTTCTTC. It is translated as CASSFQLAGYYNEQFF.

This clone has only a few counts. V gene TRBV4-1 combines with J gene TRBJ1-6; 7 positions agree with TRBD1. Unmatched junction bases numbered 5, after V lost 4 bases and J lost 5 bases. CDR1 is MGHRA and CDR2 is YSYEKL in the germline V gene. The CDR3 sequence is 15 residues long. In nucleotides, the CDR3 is TGCGCCAGCAGCCCCAGACAGGGAGATAATTCACCCCTCCACTTT. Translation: CASSPRQGDNSPLHF.

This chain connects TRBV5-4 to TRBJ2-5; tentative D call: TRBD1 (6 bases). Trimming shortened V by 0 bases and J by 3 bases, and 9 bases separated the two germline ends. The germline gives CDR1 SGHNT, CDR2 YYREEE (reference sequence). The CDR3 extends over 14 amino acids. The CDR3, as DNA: TGTGCCAGCAGCTTGGGGACAGAAGAAGAGACCCAGTACTTC. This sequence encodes CASSLGTEEETQYF.

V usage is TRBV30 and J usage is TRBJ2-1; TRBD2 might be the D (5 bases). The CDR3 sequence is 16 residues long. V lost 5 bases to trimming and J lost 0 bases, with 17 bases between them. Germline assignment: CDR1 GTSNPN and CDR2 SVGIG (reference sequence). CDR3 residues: CAWFFSGSSSYNEQFF. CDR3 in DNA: TGTGCCTGGTTTTTTTCGGGATCAAGCTCCTACAATGAGCAGTTCTTC.

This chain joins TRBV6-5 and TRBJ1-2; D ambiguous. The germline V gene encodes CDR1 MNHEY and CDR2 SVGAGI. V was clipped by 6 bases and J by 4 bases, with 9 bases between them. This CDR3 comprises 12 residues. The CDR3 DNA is TGTGCCAGCAGGGAACAGTTCTATGGCTACACCTTC. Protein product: CASREQFYGYTF.

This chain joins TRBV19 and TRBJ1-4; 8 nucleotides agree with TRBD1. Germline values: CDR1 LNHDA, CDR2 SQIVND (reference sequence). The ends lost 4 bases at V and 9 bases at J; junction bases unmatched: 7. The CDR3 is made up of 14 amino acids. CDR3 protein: CASSTTGVLKKLFF. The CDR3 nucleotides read TGTGCCAGTAGTACGACAGGGGTATTGAAAAAACTGTTTTTT.

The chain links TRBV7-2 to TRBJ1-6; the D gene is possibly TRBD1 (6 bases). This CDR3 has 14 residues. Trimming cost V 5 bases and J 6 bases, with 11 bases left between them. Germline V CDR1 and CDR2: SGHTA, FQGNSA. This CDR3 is CASSTRTANSPLHF. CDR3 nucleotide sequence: TGTGCCAGCAGCACGAGGACAGCTAATTCACCCCTCCACTTT.

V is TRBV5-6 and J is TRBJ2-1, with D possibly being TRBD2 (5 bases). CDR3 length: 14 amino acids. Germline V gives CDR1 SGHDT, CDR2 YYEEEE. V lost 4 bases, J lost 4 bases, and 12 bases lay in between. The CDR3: CASSAEGAYNEQFF. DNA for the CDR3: TGTGCCAGCAGCGCCGAGGGCGCGTACAATGAGCAGTTCTTC.